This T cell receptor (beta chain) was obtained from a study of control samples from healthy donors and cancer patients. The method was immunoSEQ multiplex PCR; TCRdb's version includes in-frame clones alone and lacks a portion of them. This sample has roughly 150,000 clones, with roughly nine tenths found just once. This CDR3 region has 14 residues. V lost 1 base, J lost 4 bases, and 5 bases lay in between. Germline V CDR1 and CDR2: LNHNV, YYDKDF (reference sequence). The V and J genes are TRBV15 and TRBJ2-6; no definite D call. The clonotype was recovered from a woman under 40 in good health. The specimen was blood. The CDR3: CATSRVLGANVLTF. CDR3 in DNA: TGTGCCACCAGCAGAGTGCTCGGGGCCAACGTCCTGACTTTC.